The 20 T cell receptor beta chains given below trace back to one sample, sequenced in a study of blood T cell repertoires in COVID-19. The assay was immunoSEQ multiplex PCR, and TCRdb's table has in-frame clones only and misses some. The top ten clones hold 3% to 4% of a sample with roughly 250,000 clones, just under 90% of them seen once. Sequences were obtained from peripheral blood. All receptors come from a woman aged 35 to 49 with acute or convalescent COVID-19.

The chain is built from TRBV9 and TRBJ2-2; 7 bases match TRBD1. Germline V gene lookup returns CDR1 SGDLS and CDR2 YYNGEE. V trimming: 4 bases; J trimming: 2 bases; junction bases outside the gene matches: 5. This CDR3 comprises 15 residues. The CDR3 is CASSPWDSNTGELFF. Here the CDR3 DNA reads TGTGCCAGCAGCCCGTGGGACAGCAACACCGGGGAGCTGTTTTTT.

This chain links TRBV19 with TRBJ2-1; 7 bases fit TRBD1. In germline, CDR1 is LNHDA, CDR2 SQIVND (reference sequence). After removal of 7 bases from V and 6 bases from J, the junction contained 9 bases not matched to a gene. The CDR3 is 14 amino acids. CDR3 sequence reads: CASTIGTDFNEQFF. The CDR3 DNA reads as TGTGCCAGTACTATCGGGACAGATTTCAATGAGCAGTTCTTC.

The genes are TRBV5-4 and TRBJ1-1; 7 nucleotides agree with TRBD1. Unmatched junction bases numbered 12, after V lost 3 bases and J lost 7 bases. Germline CDR1 reads SGHNT; CDR2 reads YYREEE (reference sequence). The CDR3 runs 15 residues. The CDR3 loop is CASSSPTGLEYEAFF. CDR3 DNA sequence: TGTGCCAGCAGCTCGCCGACAGGGTTGGAGTATGAAGCTTTCTTT. The entire variable domain, with the rest obtained from reference TRBV5-4 and TRBJ1-1, is as follows: ETGVTQSPTHLIKTRGQQVTLRCSSQSGHNTVSWYQQALGQGPQFIFQYYREEENGRGNFPPRFSGLQFPNYSSELNVNALELDDSALYLCASSSPTGLEYEAFFGQGTRLTVV.

This clone appeared once. The chain is built from TRBV7-9 and TRBJ2-5; possibly TRBD2 for D (5 bases). The CDR3 consists of 13 residues. Germline loops: CDR1 SEHNR, CDR2 FQNEAQ (reference sequence). V was cut by 5 bases and J by 5 bases, with 12 bases left in between. The CDR3 DNA reads as TGTGCCAGCAGCACTAGTGGAGGCGAGACCCAGTACTTC. This codes for CASSTSGGETQYF. Using reference TRBV7-9 and TRBJ2-5 for the parts outside the CDR3, the full variable domain is DTGVSQNPRHKITKRGQNVTFRCDPISEHNRLYWYRQTLGQGPEFLTYFQNEAQLEKSRLLSDRFSAERPKGSFSTLEIQRTEQGDSAMYLCASSTSGGETQYFGPGTRLLVL.

The CDR3 nucleotides are TGTGCCACCAGTGATTCCCGACAGAATGAAAAACTGTTTTTT. Translation gives CATSDSRQNEKLFF. The rearrangement links TRBV24-1 to TRBJ1-4; tentative D call: TRBD1 (5 bases). Germline loops: CDR1 KGHDR, CDR2 SFDVKD. The V gene lost 2 bases and the J gene lost 5 bases, with 8 bases spanning the gap. CDR3 length equals 14 residues.

This rearrangement joins TRBV4-1 to TRBJ2-7; D is ambiguous. Trimming shortened V by 3 bases and J by 0 bases, and 6 bases separated the two germline ends. There are 13 residues in the CDR3. CDR1 MGHRA and CDR2 YSYEKL come from the germline V gene. This CDR3 reads CASSHPCSYEQYV. CDR3 nucleotide sequence: TGCGCCAGCAGCCACCCCTGCTCCTACGAGCAGTACGTC.

The chain employs TRBV19 and TRBJ2-1; D is perhaps TRBD2 (6 bases). The CDR3 sequence is 17 residues long. Trimming removed 7 bases from V and 0 bases from J, with 19 bases in between. Germline V gene sequence: CDR1 LNHDA, CDR2 SQIVND (reference sequence). CDR3 nucleotides: TGTGCCAGTACCCCGCGCGGGGCGTTAAGCTCCTACAATGAGCAGTTCTTC. Translation: CASTPRGALSSYNEQFF.

The J gene is TRBJ1-1, the V gene TRBV5-1, with 8 bases aligning to TRBD1. Germline values: CDR1 SGHRS, CDR2 YFSETQ. The CDR3 consists of 15 residues. V was clipped by 4 bases and J by 5 bases; unmatched bases: 10. In DNA form, the CDR3 reads TGCGCCAGCAGCCCCGCTGGACAGGGCCGTACTGAAGCTTTCTTT. Amino acid sequence: CASSPAGQGRTEAFF.

The chain joins TRBV5-1 to TRBJ2-5; D is perhaps TRBD2 (6 bases). Trimming shortened V by 0 bases and J by 4 bases, and 10 bases separated the two germline ends. Germline V gives CDR1 SGHRS, CDR2 YFSETQ. The CDR3 runs to 14 residues. CDR3 protein: CASSLGFGGETQYF. For the CDR3, the DNA is TGCGCCAGCAGCTTGGGCTTCGGGGGAGAGACCCAGTACTTC.

The V and J genes are TRBV6-2 or TRBV6-3 and TRBJ2-1; 10 bases are a match to TRBD2. CDR3 length: 16 residues. V lost 0 bases to trimming and J lost 2 bases; unmatched junction nucleotides: 1. Germline lookup yields CDR1 MNHEY and CDR2 SVGEGT. CDR3 region: CASSYSSGGAYNEQFF. Written as DNA, the CDR3 is TGTGCCAGCAGTTACTCGAGCGGGGGGGCCTACAATGAGCAGTTCTTC.

The gene calls are TRBV10-2 and TRBJ2-5; 9 nucleotides line up with TRBD2. V lost 10 bases, J lost 2 bases, and 11 bases stayed unmatched. The CDR3 loop spans 15 amino acids. Germline V gene data show CDR1 as WSHSY and CDR2 as SAAADI. DNA for the CDR3: TGCGCCACCTCTAGAACTAGCGGGCTTCAAGAGACCCAGTACTTC. It encodes CATSRTSGLQETQYF.

The J gene is TRBJ1-1, the V gene TRBV30; D ambiguous. The CDR3 sequence is 14 residues long. CDR1 is GTSNPN, CDR2 SVGIG, per germline (reference sequence). Trimming removed 3 bases at V and 4 bases at J, with 15 bases between. The CDR3 region has the DNA TGTGCCTGGAGGTCTGGTGGCGGAAGCACTGAAGCTTTCTTT. Translation gives CAWRSGGGSTEAFF.

The chain is built from TRBV2 and TRBJ2-1; D gene ambiguous. The CDR3 contains 11 residues. V shed 7 bases and J shed 4 bases, with 5 bases lying between them. Germline V gene lookup returns CDR1 SNHLY and CDR2 FYNNEI. CDR3 in DNA: TGTGCCAGCAATAGATACAATGAGCAGTTCTTC. This encodes CASNRYNEQFF.

V usage is TRBV14 and J usage is TRBJ1-1, with 9 bases fitting TRBD1. V trimming: 2 bases; J trimming: 11 bases; junction bases outside the gene matches: 3. CDR1 is SGHDN and CDR2 is FVKESK in the germline V gene. The CDR3 sequence is 12 residues long. DNA of the CDR3: TGTGCCAGCAGCCAATACAGGGGGCAGGCTTTCTTT. This gives the protein CASSQYRGQAFF.

The chain combines TRBV3-1 (or the pseudogene TRBV3-2) with TRBJ2-7; D call uncertain. From germline, CDR1 is LGHDT and CDR2 YNNKEL (reference sequence). This CDR3 region has 13 residues. Trimming pared 4 bases from V and 3 bases from J, leaving 10 bases between. The CDR3 region has the DNA TGTGCCAGCAGCCGCGGCGGCCTCTACGAGCAGTACGTC. Amino acids: CASSRGGLYEQYV.

The genes are TRBV27 and TRBJ2-3, with 7 positions matching TRBD1. Losses at the gene ends were 5 bases for V and 1 base for J; bases not matched to a gene: 6. The CDR3 sequence is 15 residues long. Germline CDR1 reads MNHEY; CDR2 reads SMNVEV (reference sequence). CDR3 sequence: CASSLTGSGTDTQYF. For the CDR3, the DNA is TGTGCCAGCAGTCTGACAGGGTCCGGCACAGATACGCAGTATTTT.

This clone appeared a few times. The chain joins TRBV10-2 to TRBJ1-2, with 7 bases that match TRBD1. Germline CDR1 reads WSHSY; CDR2 reads SAAADI. The trim removed 0 bases at V and 5 bases at J, leaving 9 bases unmatched. This CDR3 region has 16 residues. The CDR3 DNA sequence: TGCGCCAGCAGTGAGTCAGAATGGGGGACAGCTTATGGCTACACCTTC. It is translated as CASSESEWGTAYGYTF.

Here the CDR3 reads CASSYPGTYGYTF. The CDR3 region has the DNA TGTGCCAGCAGTTACCCAGGAACCTATGGCTACACCTTC. The J gene is TRBJ1-2, the V gene TRBV6-2 or TRBV6-3; no firm D call. Germline CDR1 is MNHEY and CDR2 is SVGEGT. The CDR3 runs to 13 residues. V dropped 2 bases and J dropped 4 bases, with 8 bases sitting between them.

In DNA, the CDR3 is TGCGCCAGCAGGAACACGGGACAGGGGTTTCAGAGGGCTGAAGCTTTCTTT. This sequence encodes CASRNTGQGFQRAEAFF. V and J are TRBV5-1 and TRBJ1-1, with 10 bases matching TRBD1. The CDR3 spans 17 residues. Trimming removed 5 bases from V and 6 bases from J; junction bases left unmatched: 16. Germline V gene sequence: CDR1 SGHRS, CDR2 YFSETQ.

Here the CDR3 DNA reads TGTGCCAGCAGCTTAATCGGATGGGGGGGCACCGGGGAGCTGTTTTTT. Encoded protein: CASSLIGWGGTGELFF. This chain uses TRBV7-9 with TRBJ2-2; 7 bases fit TRBD2. CDR3 length equals 16 residues. The trim removed 2 bases at V and 4 bases at J, leaving 7 bases unmatched. Per germline, CDR1 SEHNR and CDR2 FQNEAQ (reference sequence).